This paragraph covers one T cell receptor beta chain sequence. Its antigen is not known. This sample stems from a study of T cell responses to AZD1222 COVID-19 vaccine. Broader study findings: The study sampled repertoires only after the peak T cell response. Spike was spanned by vaccine-associated CD4 TCRs, which were dominant at 160-218 and 743-854. After two AZD1222 doses, spike-specific TCR breadth and depth rose versus day 0.

Data came from immunoSEQ multiplex PCR; TCRdb stores just in-frame clones and leaves some out. The table shows some 170,000 clones, with 70% to 90% occurring only once. This clonotype was sampled from an adult who received the MenACWY meningococcal vaccine as a control. The sample in question was peripheral blood, obtained 28 days after the second dose of the MenACWY control vaccine.

The CDR3 loop is CASSYSLITNYGYTF. The CDR3 bases are TGTGCCAGCAGTTACTCTCTGATAACTAACTATGGCTACACCTTC. The rearrangement uses TRBV6-5 and TRBJ1-2, with D unclear. This CDR3 is built from 15 residues. Germline V gene lookup returns CDR1 MNHEY and CDR2 SVGAGI. V was pared by 0 bases and J by 0 bases, with 8 bases between.